This TCR beta chain stems from a study of identical twins. In this sample, this clonotype turned up a few times. Its antigen is not identified. The V end lost 7 bases, the J end lost 5 bases, and 14 bases lay between the germline ends. The CDR3 covers 13 residues. Germline V gene data show CDR1 as SNHLY and CDR2 as FYNNEI. General study results and limits: Models underpredicted monozygotic twin sharing of out-of-frame TCR alpha.

Using its own MiXCR run on the 5' RACE reads, TCRdb lists one record per CDR3 protein. The data contain 550,000 to 700,000 distinct CDR3 sequences, roughly 9.9% of them singletons. This sample also appeared in a second study, on yellow fever vaccine responses in identical twins.

This rearrangement joins TRBV2 to TRBJ1-1; maybe TRBD1 (5 bases). Sequenced: PBMCs. The source of this sequence is a woman between 18 and 29 years old in good health. The CDR3 loop reads CASIYSEGTEAFF. The DNA for the CDR3 is TGTGCCAGCATATACTCTGAGGGGACTGAAGCTTTCTTT.